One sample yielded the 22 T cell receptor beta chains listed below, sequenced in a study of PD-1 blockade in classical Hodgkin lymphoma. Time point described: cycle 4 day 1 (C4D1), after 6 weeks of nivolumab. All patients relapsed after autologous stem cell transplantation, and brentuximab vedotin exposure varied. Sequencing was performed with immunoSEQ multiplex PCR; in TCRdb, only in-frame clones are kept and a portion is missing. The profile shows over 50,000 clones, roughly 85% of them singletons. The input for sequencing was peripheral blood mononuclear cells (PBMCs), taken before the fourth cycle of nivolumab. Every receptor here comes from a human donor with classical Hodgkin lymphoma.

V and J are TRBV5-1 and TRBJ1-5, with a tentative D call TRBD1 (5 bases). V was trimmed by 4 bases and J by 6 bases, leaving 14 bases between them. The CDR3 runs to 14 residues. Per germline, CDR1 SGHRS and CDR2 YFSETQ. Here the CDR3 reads CASSPSQGAQPQHF. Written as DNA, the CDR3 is TGCGCCAGCAGCCCGTCCCAGGGAGCTCAGCCCCAGCATTTT.

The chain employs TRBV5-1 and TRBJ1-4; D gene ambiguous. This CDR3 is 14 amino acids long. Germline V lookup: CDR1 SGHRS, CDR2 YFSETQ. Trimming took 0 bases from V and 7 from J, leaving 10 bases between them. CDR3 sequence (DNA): TGCGCCAGCAGCTTGGCTGGGAGCGGTGAAAAACTGTTTTTT. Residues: CASSLAGSGEKLFF.

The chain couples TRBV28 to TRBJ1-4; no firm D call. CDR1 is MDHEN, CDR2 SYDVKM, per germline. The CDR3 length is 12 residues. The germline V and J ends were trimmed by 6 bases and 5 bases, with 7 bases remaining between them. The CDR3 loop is CASRQPNEKLFF. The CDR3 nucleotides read TGTGCCAGCAGACAGCCCAATGAAAAACTGTTTTTT.

The CDR3 protein is CASSPGTGSNQPQHF. Here the CDR3 DNA reads TGCGCCAGCAGCCCGGGGACAGGATCCAATCAGCCCCAGCATTTT. V is TRBV5-1 and J is TRBJ1-5; TRBD1 aligns across 8 bases. Germline CDR1 is SGHRS and CDR2 is YFSETQ. The V segment lost 4 bases and the J segment 3 bases; nucleotides outside the gene matches: 6. The CDR3 is made up of 15 amino acids.

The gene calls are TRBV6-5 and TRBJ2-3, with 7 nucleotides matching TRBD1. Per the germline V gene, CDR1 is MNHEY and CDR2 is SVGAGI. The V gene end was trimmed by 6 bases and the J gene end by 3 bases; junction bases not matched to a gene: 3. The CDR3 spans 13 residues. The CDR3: CASRETGTDTQYF. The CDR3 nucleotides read TGTGCCAGCAGGGAGACAGGGACAGATACGCAGTATTTT.

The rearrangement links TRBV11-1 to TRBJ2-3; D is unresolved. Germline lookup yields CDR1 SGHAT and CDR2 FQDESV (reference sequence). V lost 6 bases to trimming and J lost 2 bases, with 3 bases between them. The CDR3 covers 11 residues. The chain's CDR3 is CASSITDTQYF. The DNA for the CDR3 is TGTGCCAGCAGTATCACAGATACGCAGTATTTT.

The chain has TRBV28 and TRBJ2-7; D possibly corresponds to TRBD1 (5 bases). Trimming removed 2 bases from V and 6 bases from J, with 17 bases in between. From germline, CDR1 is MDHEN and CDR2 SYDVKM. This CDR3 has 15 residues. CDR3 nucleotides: TGTGCCAGCAGTTTAATCCGGGCAGGGTCGCGCGAGCAGTACTTC. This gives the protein CASSLIRAGSREQYF.

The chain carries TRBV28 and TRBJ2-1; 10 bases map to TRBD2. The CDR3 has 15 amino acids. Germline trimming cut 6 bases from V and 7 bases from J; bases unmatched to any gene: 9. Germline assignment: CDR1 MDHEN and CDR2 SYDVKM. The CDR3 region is CASRGAGGLRNEQFF. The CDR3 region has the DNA TGTGCCAGCAGGGGAGCGGGGGGGCTGAGAAATGAGCAGTTCTTC.

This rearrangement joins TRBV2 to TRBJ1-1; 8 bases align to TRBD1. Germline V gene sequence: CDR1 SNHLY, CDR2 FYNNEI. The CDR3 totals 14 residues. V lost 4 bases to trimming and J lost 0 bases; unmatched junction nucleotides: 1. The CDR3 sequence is CASSGTGMNTEAFF. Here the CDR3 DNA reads TGTGCCAGCAGTGGGACAGGGATGAACACTGAAGCTTTCTTT.

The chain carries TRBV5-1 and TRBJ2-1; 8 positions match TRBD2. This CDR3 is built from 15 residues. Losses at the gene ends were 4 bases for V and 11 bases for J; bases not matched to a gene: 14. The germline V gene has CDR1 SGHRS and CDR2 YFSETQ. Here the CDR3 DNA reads TGCGCCAGCAGCAGCCGGGAAGCGGGGGAAGGAAAGCAGTTCTTC. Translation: CASSSREAGEGKQFF.

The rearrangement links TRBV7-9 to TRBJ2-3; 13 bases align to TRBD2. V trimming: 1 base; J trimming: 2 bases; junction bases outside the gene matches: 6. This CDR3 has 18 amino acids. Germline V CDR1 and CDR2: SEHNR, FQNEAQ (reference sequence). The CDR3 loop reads CASSLDRTSGGVTDTQYF. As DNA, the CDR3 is TGTGCCAGCAGCTTAGATCGGACTAGCGGGGGAGTCACAGATACGCAGTATTTT.

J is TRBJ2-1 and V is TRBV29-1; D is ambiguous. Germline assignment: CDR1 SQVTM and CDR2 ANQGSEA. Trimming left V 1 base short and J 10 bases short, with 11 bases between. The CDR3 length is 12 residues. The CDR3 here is CSVEGAQGEQFF. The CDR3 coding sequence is TGCAGCGTTGAAGGTGCTCAAGGAGAGCAGTTCTTC.

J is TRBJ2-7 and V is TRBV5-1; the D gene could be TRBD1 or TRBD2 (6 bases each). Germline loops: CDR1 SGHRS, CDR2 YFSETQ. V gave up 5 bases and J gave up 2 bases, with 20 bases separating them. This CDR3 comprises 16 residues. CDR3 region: CASSPNIGGRAYEQYF. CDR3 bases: TGCGCCAGCAGTCCGAATATCGGGGGCAGGGCCTACGAGCAGTACTTC.

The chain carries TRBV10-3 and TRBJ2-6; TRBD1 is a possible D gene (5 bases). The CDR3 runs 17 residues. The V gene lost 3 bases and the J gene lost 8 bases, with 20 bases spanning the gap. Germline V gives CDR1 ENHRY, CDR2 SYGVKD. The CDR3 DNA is TGTGCCATCAGTGAAAGTAGGACATTTTTCAGACCCAACGTCCTGACTTTC. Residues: CAISESRTFFRPNVLTF.

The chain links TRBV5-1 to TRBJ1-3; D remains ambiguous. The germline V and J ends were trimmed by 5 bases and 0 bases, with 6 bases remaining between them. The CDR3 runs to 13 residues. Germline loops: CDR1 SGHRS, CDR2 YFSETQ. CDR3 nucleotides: TGCGCCAGCAGAGGAGGCTCTGGAAACACCATATATTTT. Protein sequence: CASRGGSGNTIYF.

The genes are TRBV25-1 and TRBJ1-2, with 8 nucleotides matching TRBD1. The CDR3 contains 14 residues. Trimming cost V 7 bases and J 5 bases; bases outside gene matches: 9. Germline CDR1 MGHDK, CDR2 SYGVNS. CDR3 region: CASIGQGGAYGYTF. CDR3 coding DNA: TGTGCCAGCATCGGACAGGGAGGTGCATATGGCTACACCTTC.

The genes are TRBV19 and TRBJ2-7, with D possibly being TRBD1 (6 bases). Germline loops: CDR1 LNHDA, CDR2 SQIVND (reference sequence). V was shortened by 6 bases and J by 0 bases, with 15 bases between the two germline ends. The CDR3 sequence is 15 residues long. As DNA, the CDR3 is TGTGCCAGTAGCTCCGGACAGATTTTCTCCTACGAGCAGTACTTC. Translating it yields CASSSGQIFSYEQYF.

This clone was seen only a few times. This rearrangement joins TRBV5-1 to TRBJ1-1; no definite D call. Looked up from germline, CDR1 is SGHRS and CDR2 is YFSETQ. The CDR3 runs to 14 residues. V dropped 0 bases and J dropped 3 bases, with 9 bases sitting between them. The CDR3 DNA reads TGCGCCAGCAGCTTGGAACCTCGAGACACTGAAGCTTTCTTT. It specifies CASSLEPRDTEAFF. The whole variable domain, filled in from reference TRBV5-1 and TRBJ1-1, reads KAGVTQTPRYLIKTRGQQVTLSCSPISGHRSVSWYQQTPGQGLQFLFEYFSETQRNKGNFPGRFSGRQFSNSRSEMNVSTLELGDSALYLCASSLEPRDTEAFFGQGTRLTVV.

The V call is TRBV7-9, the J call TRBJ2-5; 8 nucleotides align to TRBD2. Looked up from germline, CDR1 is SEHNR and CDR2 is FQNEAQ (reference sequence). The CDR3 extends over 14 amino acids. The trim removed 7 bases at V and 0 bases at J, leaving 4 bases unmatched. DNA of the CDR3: TGTGCCAGCACCCAACTAGCGGACCAAGAGACCCAGTACTTC. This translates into CASTQLADQETQYF.

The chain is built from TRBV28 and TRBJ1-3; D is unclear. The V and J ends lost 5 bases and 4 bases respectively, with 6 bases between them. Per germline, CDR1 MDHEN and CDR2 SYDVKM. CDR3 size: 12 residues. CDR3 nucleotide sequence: TGTGCCAGCAGTAGTATCGGAAACACCATATATTTT. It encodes CASSSIGNTIYF.

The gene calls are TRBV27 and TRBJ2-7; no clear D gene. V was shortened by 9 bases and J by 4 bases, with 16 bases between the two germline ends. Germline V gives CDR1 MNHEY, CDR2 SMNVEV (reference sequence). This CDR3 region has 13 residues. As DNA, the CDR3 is TGTGCCAGGACGACACTCCGTGGATACGAGCAGTACTTC. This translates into CARTTLRGYEQYF.

The CDR3 sequence is CASSTTGGRETQYF. The CDR3, as DNA: TGCGCCAGCAGCACAACAGGGGGCAGAGAGACCCAGTACTTC. The genes are TRBV5-1 and TRBJ2-5; 9 bases line up with TRBD1. J lost 4 bases, V lost 4 bases, and 5 bases had no gene match. The germline V gene encodes CDR1 SGHRS and CDR2 YFSETQ. This CDR3 has 14 residues.